This T cell receptor (beta chain) came from a study of shared clonotypes between healthy human individuals. In the study overall: There were three CD4 naive, three CD4 memory, two CD8 naive and one CD8 memory plates per donor.

Partitioning of CD4+ cells yielded a CD45RA+ naive subset and a CD45RA-negative memory subset. The germline CDR1 and CDR2 sequences are LNHDA and SQIVND (reference sequence). Trimming cost V 6 bases and J 7 bases; bases outside gene matches: 8. The CDR3 extends over 14 amino acids. TCRdb's table, derived via immunoSEQ multiplex PCR, lists solely in-frame clones and lacks some. The sample carries over 2 million clones, 85% to 95% recorded once. This chain links TRBV19 with TRBJ2-1; 8 positions agree with TRBD2. The source material was naive CD4+ T cells from PBMCs. As to subset: CD45RA+ positively selected. This sequence originates from a man younger than 35 in good health. Some clones in this sample may be carry-over from other donors' samples. DNA for the CDR3: TGTGCCAGTAGCGGCGGGAGGCCGGGTAATGAGCAGTTCTTC. Its translation is CASSGGRPGNEQFF.